Below, 31 T cell receptor beta chains from the same sample are listed, as sequenced in a study of response to subunit inactivated influenza vaccine. One entry per CDR3 protein results from TCRdb running MiXCR on the RT-PCR reads. Of a few hundred thousand distinct CDR3 sequences detected, about 14% appear once; the ten largest clones hold 8.5% to 14%. The sample here was PBMCs from blood, taken 11 to 12 days after vaccination. All receptors derive from a man aged 50-59 years who received an inactivated influenza vaccine.

The chain recombines TRBV30 with TRBJ2-7; 8 bases are a match to TRBD2. CDR3 length: 12 residues. After removal of 2 bases from V and 7 bases from J, the junction contained 4 bases not matched to a gene. The germline gives CDR1 GTSNPN, CDR2 SVGIG (reference sequence). CDR3 bases: TGTGCCTGGAGTCAAGCGGGGGATGAGCAGTACTTC. This sequence encodes CAWSQAGDEQYF.

Only a few counts were recorded for this clonotype. V gene TRBV10-3 combines with J gene TRBJ2-5; the D gene is possibly TRBD1 (5 bases). The CDR3 length is 16 residues. Trimming shortened V by 0 bases and J by 3 bases, and 14 bases separated the two germline ends. CDR1 is ENHRY and CDR2 is SYGVKD in the germline V gene. CDR3 residues: CAISESETAQKETQYF. DNA of the CDR3: TGTGCCATCAGTGAGTCGGAGACAGCACAGAAAGAGACCCAGTACTTC.

This clonotype has a count of ten or more. The chain couples TRBV2 to TRBJ1-2; tentatively, D is TRBD1 (6 bases). Trimming left V 6 bases short and J 3 bases short, with 14 bases between. Per the germline V gene, CDR1 is SNHLY and CDR2 is FYNNEI. The CDR3 is 14 residues long. The CDR3 sequence: CASRQGRRDYGYTF. The CDR3 DNA follows: TGTGCCAGCAGACAGGGAAGAAGGGACTATGGCTACACCTTC.

This clonotype was counted a few times. The chain links TRBV2 to TRBJ2-5, with 9 bases matching TRBD1. The CDR3 spans 17 residues. The germline gives CDR1 SNHLY, CDR2 FYNNEI. With 8 bases clipped from V and 4 bases from J, the junction kept 17 bases outside the gene matches. The CDR3 DNA is TGTGCCAGCGGAAAACCACCGGGACAGGGCCCTAGAGAGACCCAGTACTTC. Amino acid sequence: CASGKPPGQGPRETQYF.

The chain is built from TRBV5-1 and TRBJ2-7, with 9 positions matching TRBD1. Trimming took 4 bases from V and 5 from J; bases not matched to a gene: 7. Germline V lookup: CDR1 SGHRS, CDR2 YFSETQ. This CDR3 has 14 residues. The CDR3 protein is CASSLWTGDHEQYF. CDR3 in DNA: TGCGCCAGCAGCCTCTGGACAGGGGACCACGAGCAGTACTTC.

There are a few counts of this clonotype. The rearrangement links TRBV20-1 to TRBJ2-1; 15 bases are a match to TRBD2. CDR1 and CDR2 (germline): DFQATT, SNEGSKA (reference sequence). J was trimmed by 7 bases and V by 4 bases; bases with no gene match: 2. CDR3 size: 14 residues. The CDR3 spells CSATGTSGRNEQFF. The DNA of the CDR3 is TGCAGTGCTACCGGGACTAGCGGGAGGAATGAGCAGTTCTTC.

This clonotype was seen a few times. V usage is TRBV20-1 and J usage is TRBJ2-1, with 14 bases aligning to TRBD2. Per the germline V gene, CDR1 is DFQATT and CDR2 is SNEGSKA (reference sequence). Germline trimming cut 0 bases from V and 6 bases from J; bases unmatched to any gene: 7. This CDR3 contains 17 residues. CDR3 loop: CSAREGTSGRARNEQFF. CDR3 nucleotides: TGCAGTGCTAGAGAGGGGACTAGCGGGAGAGCCCGCAATGAGCAGTTCTTC.

This clonotype was seen only a few times. V and J are TRBV11-2 and TRBJ2-3; D perhaps matches TRBD1 (6 bases). CDR3 length: 15 amino acids. Deletions cut 5 bases from V and 0 bases from J, with 12 bases between. CDR1 and CDR2 (germline): SGHAT, FQNNGV. The CDR3 loop reads CASSRTVSSTDTQYF. The CDR3 DNA reads as TGTGCCAGCAGCCGGACAGTATCTAGCACAGATACGCAGTATTTT.

This clonotype was counted between two and nine times. The V and J genes are TRBV15 and TRBJ2-5, with D perhaps TRBD2 (5 bases). The CDR3 runs 12 residues. Germline assignment: CDR1 LNHNV and CDR2 YYDKDF (reference sequence). V lost 5 bases and J lost 5, with 9 bases in between. CDR3 in amino acids: CATSEGAETQYF. CDR3 DNA: TGTGCCACCAGCGAGGGTGCGGAGACCCAGTACTTC.

This clonotype has a handful of counts. The chain links TRBV20-1 to TRBJ2-7, with 14 nucleotides matching TRBD2. CDR1 and CDR2 (germline): DFQATT, SNEGSKA (reference sequence). The V gene end was trimmed by 6 bases and the J gene end by 1 base; junction bases not matched to a gene: 8. This CDR3 spans 16 amino acids. In DNA form, the CDR3 reads TGCAGTGCAGACGGACTAGCGGGAGGCCATTCCTACGAGCAGTACTTC. Its translation is CSADGLAGGHSYEQYF.

About this clonotype itself: This sequence may be a read error, since a much larger clone differs from it by one base. The chain recombines TRBV4-1 with TRBJ1-2; no clear D gene. From germline, CDR1 is MGHRA and CDR2 YSYEKL. V was pared by 2 bases and J by 5 bases, with 15 bases between. The CDR3 is made up of 15 amino acids. The chain's CDR3 is CASSQQTRAKYGYTF. For the CDR3, the DNA is TGCGCCAGCAGCCAACAGACAAGGGCAAAATATGGCTACACCTTC.

This sequence joins TRBV5-6 and TRBJ2-7, with 7 positions matching TRBD1. The germline V gene encodes CDR1 SGHDT and CDR2 YYEEEE. This CDR3 region has 14 residues. Trimming took 0 bases from V and 4 from J; bases not matched to a gene: 4. Written as DNA, the CDR3 is TGTGCCAGCAGCTTGGGACTACAGGGGTACGAGCAGTACTTC. It codes for CASSLGLQGYEQYF.

The chain combines TRBV6-2 or TRBV6-3 with TRBJ2-1; TRBD2 matches at 10 bases. CDR3 size: 15 residues. Germline V gives CDR1 MNHEY, CDR2 SVGEGT. Trimming took 6 bases from V and 6 from J; bases not matched to a gene: 8. The CDR3 nucleotides read TGTGCCAGCAGCAAAAGCCTAGCGGGAGTCAATGAGCAGTTCTTC. Protein sequence: CASSKSLAGVNEQFF.

This clonotype was counted between two and nine times. The CDR3 spells CASSYDPDRDSVPGTQYF. CDR3 bases: TGTGCCAGCAGTTACGATCCTGACCGGGACTCAGTACCGGGGACCCAGTACTTC. The chain combines TRBV6-2 or TRBV6-3 with TRBJ2-5, with a possible D match to TRBD2 (6 bases). V shed 2 bases and J shed 7 bases, with 26 bases lying between them. The CDR3 contains 18 residues. Per the germline V gene, CDR1 is MNHEY and CDR2 is SVGEGT.

The chain has TRBV6-1 and TRBJ2-7; D is unresolved. Between the trimmed V and J ends, which lost 4 bases and 0 bases, there was a span of 7 bases. This CDR3 spans 13 amino acids. Germline CDR1 is MNHNS and CDR2 is SASEGT. The CDR3 coding sequence is TGTGCCAGCAGTGTCTCCTTCTCCTACGAGCAGTACTTC. Encoded protein: CASSVSFSYEQYF.

This chain uses TRBV6-4 with TRBJ2-3; no clear D gene. V was shortened by 6 bases and J by 1 base, with 20 bases between the two germline ends. The CDR3 extends over 17 amino acids. Per the germline V gene, CDR1 is MRHNA and CDR2 is SNTAGT. The CDR3 reads CASRHGVGPTGTDTQYF. The CDR3 DNA follows: TGTGCCAGCAGACACGGAGTCGGACCGACTGGCACAGATACGCAGTATTTT.

This clonotype was seen more than once but under ten times. The V and J genes are TRBV6-5 and TRBJ2-5; TRBD2 aligns across 9 bases. The J segment lost 1 base and the V segment lost 3 bases, leaving 6 bases of the junction unmatched. The germline V gene has CDR1 MNHEY and CDR2 SVGAGI. There are 16 residues in the CDR3. The CDR3 protein is CASSYGFSGGQETQYF. The CDR3 nucleotides read TGTGCCAGCAGTTATGGTTTTAGCGGGGGCCAAGAGACCCAGTACTTC.

This rearrangement joins TRBV20-1 to TRBJ1-1; D possibly corresponds to TRBD1 (5 bases). The length of the CDR3 is 12 residues. In germline, CDR1 is DFQATT, CDR2 SNEGSKA (reference sequence). V was trimmed by 6 bases and J by 1 base, leaving 9 bases between them. The CDR3 protein is CSAPGANTEAFF. The CDR3 region has the DNA TGCAGTGCCCCCGGGGCGAACACTGAAGCTTTCTTT.

This chain joins TRBV6-1 and TRBJ2-7, with a tentative D call TRBD2 (5 bases). Germline V gives CDR1 MNHNS, CDR2 SASEGT. The CDR3 runs 14 residues. Trimming took 6 bases from V and 2 from J, leaving 14 bases between them. Here the CDR3 reads CASSRGLGPYEQYF. In nucleotides, the CDR3 is TGTGCCAGCAGCCGCGGACTCGGTCCCTACGAGCAGTACTTC.

The chain has TRBV20-1 and TRBJ2-3; D is ambiguous. Germline lookup yields CDR1 DFQATT and CDR2 SNEGSKA (reference sequence). The CDR3 runs 12 residues. Deletions cut 7 bases from V and 0 bases from J, with 8 bases between. CDR3 DNA sequence: TGCAGTGGACGGGTTAGCACAGATACGCAGTATTTT. Its translation: CSGRVSTDTQYF.

The chain has TRBV5-1 and TRBJ2-7, with 7 bases aligning to TRBD1. Trimming took 4 bases from V and 5 from J; bases not matched to a gene: 9. The germline V gene has CDR1 SGHRS and CDR2 YFSETQ. The CDR3 covers 14 residues. CDR3 amino acids: CASSLRTGANEQYF. For the CDR3, the DNA is TGCGCCAGCAGCCTAAGGACAGGAGCCAACGAGCAGTACTTC.

This clonotype was counted only a few times. The gene calls are TRBV20-1 and TRBJ2-1; 8 bases map to TRBD1. Germline V gene sequence: CDR1 DFQATT, CDR2 SNEGSKA (reference sequence). V was pared by 0 bases and J by 6 bases, with 7 bases of the junction left unmatched. CDR3 length: 15 amino acids. The DNA for the CDR3 is TGCAGTGCTAGAGATGGTAGAACAGGGGGCAATGAGCAGTTCTTC. Encoded protein: CSARDGRTGGNEQFF.

The rearrangement links TRBV7-8 to TRBJ2-3; a weak D match, TRBD2 (5 bases). The CDR3 totals 16 residues. V shed 1 base and J shed 1 base, with 12 bases lying between them. Per germline, CDR1 SGHVS and CDR2 FQNEAQ. The CDR3 DNA reads as TGTGCCAGCAGCTTAGATTTCTGGCGGGGCACAGATACGCAGTATTTT. This translates into CASSLDFWRGTDTQYF. Combining the CDR3 with reference TRBV7-8 and TRBJ2-3 gives the whole variable domain GAGVSQSPRYKVAKRGQDVALRCDPISGHVSLFWYQQALGQGPEFLTYFQNEAQLDKSGLPSDRFFAERPEGSVSTLKIQRTQQEDSAVYLCASSLDFWRGTDTQYFGPGTRLTVL.

The chain has TRBV2 and TRBJ2-3; perhaps TRBD2 as D (6 bases). V gave up 6 bases and J gave up 9 bases, with 13 bases separating them. CDR1 SNHLY and CDR2 FYNNEI come from the germline V gene. The CDR3 covers 12 residues. The CDR3 reads CASSDLAGTQYF. The CDR3 nucleotides read TGTGCCAGCAGCGACCTGGCGGGGACGCAGTATTTT.

This chain uses TRBV12-3 or TRBV12-4 with TRBJ1-2; TRBD1 matches 7 bases. V lost 6 bases and J lost 8; bases outside the gene matches: 9. The CDR3 runs 13 residues. The chain's CDR3 is CASRRGGEGGYTF. For the CDR3, the DNA is TGTGCCAGCAGAAGAGGGGGCGAGGGGGGCTACACCTTC.

The gene calls are TRBV7-2 and TRBJ2-5, with unresolved D. V lost 1 base and J 1 base, leaving 13 bases between the germline ends. The CDR3 runs to 16 residues. Per the germline V gene, CDR1 is SGHTA and CDR2 is FQGNSA. The CDR3 coding sequence is TGTGCCAGCAGCTTAGGGAAGACCGATAGCCAAGAGACCCAGTACTTC. As protein: CASSLGKTDSQETQYF.

Only a few counts were recorded for this clonotype. V and J are TRBV10-3 and TRBJ2-2, with D maybe TRBD1 (6 bases). Germline CDR1 is ENHRY and CDR2 is SYGVKD. The CDR3 is 15 amino acids. Trimming took off 4 bases at V and 3 bases at J, with 12 bases between the two ends. In nucleotides, the CDR3 is TGTGCCATCAGTGGGAACAGGGCTCACACCGGGGAGCTGTTTTTT. As protein: CAISGNRAHTGELFF.

This clonotype was seen only a few times. The chain uses TRBV29-1 and TRBJ1-2, with 8 bases matching TRBD1. CDR1 is SQVTM, CDR2 ANQGSEA, per germline. The CDR3 runs 12 residues. Trimming at V came to 4 bases and at J to 8 bases, leaving 6 bases not matched to a gene. CDR3 nucleotides: TGCAGCGTTGGGTCAGGGGGCGAAGGCTACACCTTC. It codes for CSVGSGGEGYTF. Complete variable domain (other parts from reference TRBV29-1 and TRBJ1-2): SAVISQKPSRDICQRGTSLTIQCQVDSQVTMMFWYRQQPGQSLTLIATANQGSEATYESGFVIDKFPISRPNLTFSTLTVSNMSPEDSSIYLCSVGSGGEGYTFGSGTRLTVV.

The table lists this clonotype with a few counts. The chain is built from TRBV20-1 and TRBJ2-5; the D gene is possibly TRBD2 (5 bases). The CDR3 is 14 residues long. V lost 0 bases and J lost 4, with 12 bases in between. Per the germline V gene, CDR1 is DFQATT and CDR2 is SNEGSKA (reference sequence). The CDR3 DNA reads TGCAGTGCTAGAGATTGGGCGGGTCGAGAGACCCAGTACTTC. This gives the protein CSARDWAGRETQYF.

The chain links TRBV28 to TRBJ2-7; 7 positions agree with TRBD2. Germline CDR1 MDHEN, CDR2 SYDVKM. This CDR3 is 15 amino acids long. The V segment lost 3 bases and the J segment 4 bases; nucleotides outside the gene matches: 9. The CDR3 DNA reads TGTGCCAGCAGTTTCGGGGGGACTATCCAGTACGAGCAGTACTTC. This encodes CASSFGGTIQYEQYF.

This clonotype came up many times. The chain uses TRBV20-1 and TRBJ2-1; 9 bases are shared with TRBD1. The CDR3 spans 13 residues. Per the germline V gene, CDR1 is DFQATT and CDR2 is SNEGSKA (reference sequence). With V trimmed by 6 bases and J by 3 bases, 3 bases remained unmatched. CDR3 in amino acids: CSADRGNYNEQFF. CDR3 sequence (DNA): TGCAGTGCGGACAGGGGAAACTACAATGAGCAGTTCTTC.